This TCR beta chain was observed in a study of blood T cell repertoires in COVID-19. As for the study in general: The origin of the acute and convalescent COVID-19 samples was the United States, Italy and Spain. The cDNA or gDNA used as material had been derived from T cells, B-cell-depleted T cells, or PBMCs.

In the original analysis: Reference gene primer amplification in the assay estimated nucleated cell counts. TCRdb keeps only in-frame clones here, not all; method: immunoSEQ multiplex PCR. Clone size and the V and J calls come from that table; the DNA yielded D and trimming. The sample includes 300,000 to 450,000 clones, approximately 77% seen only once; the top ten take 0.85% to 1.2%. Germline CDR1 reads KGHSH; CDR2 reads LQKENI. The V and J ends lost 6 bases and 0 bases respectively, with 19 bases between them. CDR3 length: 17 residues. This clone was seen more than once but under ten times. The TCR was taken from a human donor with acute or convalescent COVID-19. The donor label of this sample is uncertain. The sample consisted of peripheral blood. V and J are TRBV18 and TRBJ2-3, with TRBD1 as a possible D gene (5 bases). The CDR3 bases are TGTGCCAGCTCGCGCGTGACGGACATATCTAGCACAGATACGCAGTATTTT. Amino acid sequence: CASSRVTDISSTDTQYF.